The clone carrying this TCR beta chain has more than one count but fewer than ten. Its antigen is as yet unknown. This specimen comes from a study of graft-versus-host responses after intestinal transplantation. Study-wide context: Every recipient underwent anti-thymocyte globulin induction, then tacrolimus and steroids for 3 to 4 years. Study-wide results and caveats: Analysis identified GvH clones in recipient marrow, with some appearing first in ileum or blood.

Looked up from germline, CDR1 is MNHNY and CDR2 is SVGAGI (reference sequence). V was pared by 0 bases and J by 1 base, with 1 base of the junction left unmatched. This CDR3 has 16 amino acids. Using immunoSEQ multiplex PCR, the repertoire was profiled, and TCRdb retains in-frame clones only, with some absent. Of approximately 77,000 clones listed, 85% to 90% are singletons. The sample in question was unstimulated CD4+ T cells sorted from spleen or lymph node cells, obtained before intestinal transplant. The sequence derives from a human donor who received an intestinal transplant. The chain combines TRBV6-6 with TRBJ2-3; TRBD1 matches 10 bases. The CDR3 nucleotides read TGTGCCAGCAGTTACTCCGGGACAGGGGGCACAGATACGCAGTATTTT. This translates into CASSYSGTGGTDTQYF.